This paragraph reports one T cell receptor beta chain. Its antigen is still unknown. The CDR3 covers 13 residues. The germline V gene encodes CDR1 SQVTM and CDR2 ANQGSEA. TRB cDNA was prepared as libraries by UMI-labeled 5' RACE. TCRdb re-called the 5' RACE reads, yielding one record per CDR3 amino acid sequence without DNA. Across about 57,000 distinct CDR3 sequences, the top ten clones capture roughly a quarter of the sample. The data stem from a study of CXCR3-negative and CXCR3-positive naive CD8 T cells. General study points: Naive subsets displayed similar surface CD5, and TCR strength was inferred from TRB CDR3 properties.

Sequencing used memory CD8+ T cells from blood. This clonotype was sampled from a human donor in good health. Some clones in this sample may be carry-over from other donors' samples. The rearrangement joins TRBV29-1 to TRBJ2-7; TCRdb gives TRBD1 as the D gene, but with no DNA this cannot be confirmed. The chain's CDR3 is CSVGTGEGYEQYF.